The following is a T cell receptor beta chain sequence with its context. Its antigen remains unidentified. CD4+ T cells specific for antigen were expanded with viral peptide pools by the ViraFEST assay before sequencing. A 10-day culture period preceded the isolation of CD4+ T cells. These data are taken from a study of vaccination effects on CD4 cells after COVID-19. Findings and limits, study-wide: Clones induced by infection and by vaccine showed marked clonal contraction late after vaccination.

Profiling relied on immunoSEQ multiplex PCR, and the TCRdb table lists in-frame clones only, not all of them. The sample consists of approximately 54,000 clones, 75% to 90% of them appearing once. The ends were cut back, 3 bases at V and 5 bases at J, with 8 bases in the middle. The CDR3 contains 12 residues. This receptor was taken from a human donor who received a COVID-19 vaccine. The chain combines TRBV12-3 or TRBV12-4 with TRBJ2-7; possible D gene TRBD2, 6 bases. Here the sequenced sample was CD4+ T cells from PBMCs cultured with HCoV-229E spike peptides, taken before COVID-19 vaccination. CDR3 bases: TGTGCCAGCAGTTTCACTAGCAACGAGCAGTACGTC. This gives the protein CASSFTSNEQYV.